This TCR beta chain derives from a study of T cells after yellow fever vaccination. Study-level information: Each low-cell-number fraction was prepared by means of SMART-Seq v4 Ultra Low Input.

Findings and limits, study-wide: Booster sampling recovered most clones from primary vaccination (approximately 97% CD4, approximately 90% CD8). FACS-sorted repertoires could contain abundant clonotypes contaminating from the bulk population. Compared with primary, the secondary response was weaker and peaked at day 5, not 15.

Using its own MiXCR run on the 5' RACE reads, TCRdb lists one record per CDR3 protein. The sample has more than 250,000 distinct CDR3 sequences, roughly 6.8% seen once; the top ten hold over 15%. A few counts support this clonotype. The antigen is not known. Per germline, CDR1 LGHNA and CDR2 YNFKEQ. The CDR3 extends over 17 amino acids. The V segment lost 1 base and the J segment 2 bases; nucleotides outside the gene matches: 6. This receptor was taken from a man aged 18 to 35 who received the YFV17D yellow fever vaccine. Material: PBMCs, obtained about 49 days after the first yellow fever vaccination. J is TRBJ2-5 and V is TRBV4-2; 11 nucleotides agree with TRBD1. CDR3 loop: CASSQGIGTGGQETQYF. Written as DNA, the CDR3 is TGTGCCAGCAGCCAAGGCATAGGGACAGGGGGTCAAGAGACCCAGTACTTC.